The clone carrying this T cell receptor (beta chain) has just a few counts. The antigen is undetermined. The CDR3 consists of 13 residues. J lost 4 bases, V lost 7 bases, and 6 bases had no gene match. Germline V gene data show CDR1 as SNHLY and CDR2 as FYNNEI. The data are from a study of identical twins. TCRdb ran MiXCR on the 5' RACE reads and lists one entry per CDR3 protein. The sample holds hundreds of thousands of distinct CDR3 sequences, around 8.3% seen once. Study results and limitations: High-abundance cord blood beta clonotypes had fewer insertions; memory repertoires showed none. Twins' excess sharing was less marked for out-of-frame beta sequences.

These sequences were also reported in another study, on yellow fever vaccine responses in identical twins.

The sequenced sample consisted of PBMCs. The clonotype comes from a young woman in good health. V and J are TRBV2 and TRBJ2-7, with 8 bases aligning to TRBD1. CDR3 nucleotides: TGTGCCAGCATTAGGACAGGGAGGTACGAGCAGTACTTC. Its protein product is CASIRTGRYEQYF.